The clone carrying this T cell receptor beta chain has at least ten counts. The sample comes from a study of T-cell reconstitution after alpha-beta-depleted transplantation in children. The germline V gene has CDR1 SNHLY and CDR2 FYNNEI. V was clipped by 4 bases and J by 2 bases; unmatched bases: 4. The CDR3 length is 16 residues. Preparing the TCRbeta library involved the use of unique molecular identifiers. A single record per CDR3 protein comes from TCRdb applying MiXCR to the PCR reads. This table has about 460,000 distinct CDR3 sequences, 9.5% to 15% appearing once. V gene TRBV2 combines with J gene TRBJ2-1; 11 bases align to TRBD2. The input for sequencing was PBMCs from the stem cell graft donor, taken from the stem cell graft. The TCR sequence derives from a human donor who donated a stem cell graft to a child with combined immunodeficiency. The CDR3, as DNA: TGTGCCAGCAGTGCTCGACTAGCGGGGACCTACAATGAGCAGTTCTTC. Protein sequence: CASSARLAGTYNEQFF. Together with reference TRBV2 and TRBJ2-1, the CDR3 gives the full variable domain: EPEVTQTPSHQVTQMGQEVILRCVPISNHLYFYWYRQILGQKVEFLVSFYNNEISEKSEIFDDQFSVERPDGSNFTLKIRSTKLEDSAMYFCASSARLAGTYNEQFFGPGTRLTVL.